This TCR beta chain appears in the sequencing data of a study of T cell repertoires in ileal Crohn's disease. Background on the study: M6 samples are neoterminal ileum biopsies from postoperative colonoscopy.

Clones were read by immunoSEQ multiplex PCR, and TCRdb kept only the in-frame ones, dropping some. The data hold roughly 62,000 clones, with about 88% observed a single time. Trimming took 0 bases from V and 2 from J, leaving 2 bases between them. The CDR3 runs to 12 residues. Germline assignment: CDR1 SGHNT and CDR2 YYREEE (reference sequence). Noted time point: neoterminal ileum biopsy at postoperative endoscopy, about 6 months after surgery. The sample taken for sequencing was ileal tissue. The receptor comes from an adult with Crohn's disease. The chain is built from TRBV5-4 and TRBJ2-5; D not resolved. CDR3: CASSLVQETQYF. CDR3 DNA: TGTGCCAGCAGCTTGGTACAAGAGACCCAGTACTTC. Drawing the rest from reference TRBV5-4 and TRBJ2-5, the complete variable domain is ETGVTQSPTHLIKTRGQQVTLRCSSQSGHNTVSWYQQALGQGPQFIFQYYREEENGRGNFPPRFSGLQFPNYSSELNVNALELDDSALYLCASSLVQETQYFGPGTRLLVL.